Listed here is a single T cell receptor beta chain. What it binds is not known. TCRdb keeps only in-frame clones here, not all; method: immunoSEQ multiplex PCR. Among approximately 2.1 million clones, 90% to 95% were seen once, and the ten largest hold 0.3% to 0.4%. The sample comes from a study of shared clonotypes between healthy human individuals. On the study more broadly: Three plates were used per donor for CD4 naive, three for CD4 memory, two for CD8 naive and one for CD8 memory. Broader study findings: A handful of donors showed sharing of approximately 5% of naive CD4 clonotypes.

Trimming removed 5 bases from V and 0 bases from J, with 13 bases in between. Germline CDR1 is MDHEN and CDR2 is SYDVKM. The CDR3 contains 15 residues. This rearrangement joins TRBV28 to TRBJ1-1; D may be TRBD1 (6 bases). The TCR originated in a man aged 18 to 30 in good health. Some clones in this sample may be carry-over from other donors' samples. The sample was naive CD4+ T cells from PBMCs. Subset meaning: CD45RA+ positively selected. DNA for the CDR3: TGTGCCAGCAGTATTTACAGGGCCATGAACACTGAAGCTTTCTTT. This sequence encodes CASSIYRAMNTEAFF.